Listed below are T cell receptor beta chains from one sample, sequenced in a study of blood T cells in healthy people across ages. TCRdb analysed the 5' RACE reads with MiXCR anew, one entry per CDR3 protein. In the table there are about 1.1 million distinct CDR3 sequences, 30% to 40% of which are singletons. Specimen: blood. The receptors come from a man younger than 30 in good health. CDR3s include the opening cysteine and the closing phenylalanine or tryptophan. Fields, in order: V gene, CDR3 length, clone size, J gene, D gene, CDR3 DNA, CDR3 protein. A D gene is named only where the DNA matches it firmly. Size values are once, few and many counts, or a class for expanded clones, and some rows have none.

TRBV7-9,15,-,TRBJ2-5,-,TGTGCCAGCAGCTTATTGAAGACTAACCAAGAGACCCAGTACTTC,CASSLLKTNQETQYF
TRBV27,17,-,TRBJ2-5,TRBD2,TGTGCCAGCAGTTTGGGTCCGCTAGCGGGGGTTCAAGAGACCCAGTACTTC,CASSLGPLAGVQETQYF
TRBV10-3,15,few,TRBJ2-2,TRBD1,TGTGCCATCAGGGGTGGACAGGGTGCCACCGGGGAGCTGTTTTTT,CAIRGGQGATGELFF
TRBV5-1,17,-,TRBJ2-7,TRBD2,TGCGCCAGCGGGATCCCCAACACTAGCGGAAGCTCCTACGAGCAGTACTTC,CASGIPNTSGSSYEQYF
TRBV20-1,18,-,TRBJ2-2,TRBD1,TGCAGTGCTAGAGATTTGGCAGGGGGCTGGATGGACACCGGGGAGCTGTTTTTT,CSARDLAGGWMDTGELFF
TRBV20-1,14,-,TRBJ2-7,-,TGCAGTGCTAGAGATGGGAACAGACCCTACGAGCAGTACTTC,CSARDGNRPYEQYF
TRBV20-1,12,-,TRBJ1-5,-,TGCAGTGCCCCAGAAACCAATCAGCCCCAGCATTTT,CSAPETNQPQHF
TRBV2,15,few,TRBJ1-5,-,TGTGCCAGCAGTGTCAACAGGGATAGCAATCAGCCCCAGCATTTT,CASSVNRDSNQPQHF
TRBV6-5,16,-,TRBJ2-1,-,TGTGCCAGCAGCCCCCGGAGTAGCTCCTCCTACAATGAGCAGTTCTTC,CASSPRSSSSYNEQFF
TRBV4-2,16,-,TRBJ1-6,TRBD1,TGTGCCAGCAGCCAACATATCGACAGGGCGAATTCACCCCTCCACTTT,CASSQHIDRANSPLHF